These 21 T cell receptor beta chains were sequenced from one sample in a study of OX40 agonist ivuxolimab in advanced cancers. Measured with immunoSEQ multiplex PCR; TCRdb has only the in-frame clones, and not every one. The sample lists some 77,000 clones; around 85% were seen once. This specimen consisted of CD4+ or CD8+ T cells sorted from blood, obtained in a trial of the OX40 agonist ivuxolimab. These receptors were collected from an adult with an advanced solid tumor such as melanoma, head and neck, liver or kidney cancer.

This clone has only a few counts. The chain links TRBV29-1 to TRBJ2-4; D uncertain. Germline CDR1 is SQVTM and CDR2 is ANQGSEA. The V end was cut by 5 bases, the J end by 5 bases, with 13 bases between. This CDR3 spans 13 amino acids. The CDR3 spells CSVLLAGQNIQYF. The CDR3 DNA sequence: TGCAGCGTTCTTCTCGCAGGCCAAAACATTCAGTACTTC.

V gene TRBV11-2 combines with J gene TRBJ1-1, with 10 bases matching TRBD1. V was clipped by 5 bases and J by 5 bases; unmatched bases: 5. Germline V gene lookup returns CDR1 SGHAT and CDR2 FQNNGV. There are 14 residues in the CDR3. In nucleotides, the CDR3 is TGTGCCAGCAGCCAGGGACAGGGGCGGACTGAAGCTTTCTTT. Its translation is CASSQGQGRTEAFF.

J is TRBJ2-5 and V is TRBV6-5, with D possibly being TRBD2 (5 bases). Germline V gives CDR1 MNHEY, CDR2 SVGAGI. This CDR3 has 13 residues. V lost 7 bases and J 5 bases, leaving 14 bases between the germline ends. CDR3 amino acids: CASTRHSEETQYF. CDR3 coding DNA: TGTGCCAGCACCCGTCATAGCGAGGAGACCCAGTACTTC.

As DNA, the CDR3 is TGTGCCAGCAGTTACGCCCCGACAGGAACGGGGTACTTC. Residues: CASSYAPTGTGYF. This rearrangement joins TRBV6-5 to TRBJ2-5, with a tentative D call TRBD1 (6 bases). V lost 2 bases, J lost 13 bases, and 17 bases lay in between. From germline, CDR1 is MNHEY and CDR2 SVGAGI. CDR3 length: 13 amino acids.

This clone was recorded a few times. The CDR3 here is CASSLRGSGNTIYF. The CDR3 bases are TGTGCCAGCAGCCTCCGGGGGTCCGGAAACACCATATATTTT. The chain combines TRBV5-4 with TRBJ1-3; a weak D match, TRBD1 (5 bases). CDR3 length equals 14 residues. Germline CDR1 SGHNT, CDR2 YYREEE (reference sequence). Trimming removed 4 bases from V and 4 bases from J, with 12 bases in between.

The V call is TRBV9, the J call TRBJ2-1; the D call may be TRBD1 or TRBD2 (6 bases each). Trimming took off 4 bases at V and 3 bases at J, with 17 bases between the two ends. The CDR3 loop spans 16 amino acids. In germline, CDR1 is SGDLS, CDR2 YYNGEE. The CDR3 here is CASSLFGGPLYNEQFF. The DNA for the CDR3 is TGTGCCAGCAGCCTTTTCGGGGGCCCGCTCTACAATGAGCAGTTCTTC. Full variable domain (missing parts from reference TRBV9 and TRBJ2-1): DSGVTQTPKHLITATGQRVTLRCSPRSGDLSVYWYQQSLDQGLQFLIQYYNGEERAKGNILERFSAQQFPDLHSELNLSSLELGDSALYFCASSLFGGPLYNEQFFGPGTRLTVL.

The gene calls are TRBV10-3 and TRBJ1-5; D ambiguous. Trimming pared 3 bases from V and 1 base from J, leaving 10 bases between. The CDR3 totals 15 residues. The germline gives CDR1 ENHRY, CDR2 SYGVKD. The CDR3 nucleotides are TGTGCCATCAGTGACGGTAGAGGAAGCAATCAGCCCCAGCATTTT. Amino acids: CAISDGRGSNQPQHF.

V and J are TRBV19 and TRBJ2-1, with D possibly being TRBD1 (8 bases). With 7 bases removed from V and 6 bases from J, the gap between germline ends came to 16 bases. Germline loops: CDR1 LNHDA, CDR2 SQIVND (reference sequence). This CDR3 has 14 amino acids. The CDR3 nucleotides are TGTGCCAGTATGGGAGGGGACAGGTCCAATGAGCAGTTCTTC. This encodes CASMGGDRSNEQFF.

The chain recombines TRBV19 with TRBJ2-1; 7 bases agree with TRBD1. The CDR3 contains 13 residues. Germline CDR1 LNHDA, CDR2 SQIVND (reference sequence). J was trimmed by 6 bases and V by 5 bases; bases with no gene match: 4. CDR3 in DNA: TGTGCCAGTAGTCGGACAGGACCCAATGAGCAGTTCTTC. This translates into CASSRTGPNEQFF.

Written as DNA, the CDR3 is TGCGCCAGCAGCCCCCCCAGCAATGAGCAGTTCTTC. Amino acid sequence: CASSPPSNEQFF. The gene calls are TRBV4-1 and TRBJ2-1; D call uncertain. Trimming took off 4 bases at V and 6 bases at J, with 7 bases between the two ends. CDR3 length equals 12 residues. CDR1 is MGHRA and CDR2 is YSYEKL in the germline V gene.

The chain employs TRBV10-3 and TRBJ2-5; no reliable D call. Per the germline V gene, CDR1 is ENHRY and CDR2 is SYGVKD. The CDR3 is made up of 12 amino acids. Between the trimmed V and J ends, which lost 3 bases and 4 bases, there was a span of 6 bases. CDR3 amino acids: CAISEVGETQYF. CDR3 nucleotides: TGTGCCATCAGTGAAGTGGGAGAGACCCAGTACTTC.

The chain has TRBV7-9 and TRBJ1-4; 7 bases line up with TRBD1. CDR3 length: 14 residues. The germline V gene has CDR1 SEHNR and CDR2 FQNEAQ (reference sequence). The junction had 2 bases not matched to a gene; V was cut back by 3 bases and J by 4 bases. For the CDR3, the DNA is TGTGCCAGCAGCTTCCGGGACAGTAATGAAAAACTGTTTTTT. It is translated as CASSFRDSNEKLFF.

The chain recombines TRBV7-9 with TRBJ1-1, with TRBD1 identical over 10 bases. CDR1 SEHNR and CDR2 FQNEAQ come from the germline V gene (reference sequence). This CDR3 contains 15 residues. Trimming cost V 5 bases and J 3 bases; bases outside gene matches: 6. In DNA, the CDR3 is TGTGCCAGCAGCCCCGGGACAGGGGTCTACACTGAAGCTTTCTTT. It yields the protein CASSPGTGVYTEAFF.

The V call is TRBV28, the J call TRBJ1-2; D might be TRBD1 (5 bases). Trimming removed 6 bases at V and 5 bases at J, with 10 bases between. The CDR3 contains 12 residues. Germline CDR1 MDHEN, CDR2 SYDVKM. CDR3 DNA sequence: TGTGCCAGCAGGACGGGGGGTTATGGCTACACCTTC. Translation: CASRTGGYGYTF.

The chain links TRBV6-6 to TRBJ1-6; 8 nucleotides agree with TRBD1. Germline V gene lookup returns CDR1 MNHNY and CDR2 SVGAGI (reference sequence). CDR3 size: 14 residues. With V trimmed by 6 bases and J by 16 bases, 14 bases remained unmatched. The DNA of the CDR3 is TGTGCCAGCAGCTCCCCGCGACAGGGGCCAAAACTCCACTTT. Residues: CASSSPRQGPKLHF.

The V gene is TRBV19, the J gene TRBJ1-1; no clear D gene. V lost 6 bases, J lost 0 bases, and 11 bases lay in between. Germline CDR1 is LNHDA and CDR2 is SQIVND (reference sequence). There are 14 residues in the CDR3. The CDR3 nucleotides read TGTGCCAGTAGATTTGGCAGTCTGAACACTGAAGCTTTCTTT. Amino acids: CASRFGSLNTEAFF.

CDR3 coding DNA: TGTGCCAGCAGCTTAGACGGGACCGGGGAGCTGTTTTTT. This translates into CASSLDGTGELFF. The chain couples TRBV11-3 to TRBJ2-2; D gene ambiguous. The ends were cut back, 0 bases at V and 5 bases at J, with 4 bases in the middle. The CDR3 totals 13 residues. Germline V lookup: CDR1 SGHNT, CDR2 YENEEA.

This clone was counted once. V and J are TRBV6-1 and TRBJ2-1; maybe TRBD2 (5 bases). Trimming left V 8 bases short and J 10 bases short, with 12 bases between. Germline-derived CDR1 and CDR2 are MNHNS and SASEGT. CDR3 length equals 11 residues. CDR3 nucleotides: TGTGCCAGCCAGGTCGGGGTCGAGCAGTTCTTC. As protein: CASQVGVEQFF.

The chain links TRBV30 to TRBJ2-7; TRBD1 might be the D (5 bases). CDR1 is GTSNPN, CDR2 SVGIG, per germline (reference sequence). Trimming took 4 bases from V and 0 from J, leaving 13 bases between them. This CDR3 comprises 14 residues. The CDR3 here is CAWNPMGPSYEQYF. The CDR3, as DNA: TGTGCCTGGAACCCAATGGGGCCCTCCTACGAGCAGTACTTC.

V usage is TRBV19 and J usage is TRBJ2-4, with TRBD1 identical over 9 bases. The CDR3 consists of 21 residues. Germline lookup yields CDR1 LNHDA and CDR2 SQIVND (reference sequence). Unmatched junction bases numbered 21, after V lost 3 bases and J lost 3 bases. The CDR3 sequence is CASSMYRGLADPTVRKNIQYF. CDR3 coding DNA: TGTGCCAGTAGTATGTACAGGGGGCTCGCGGATCCCACGGTTCGCAAAAACATTCAGTACTTC.

The chain combines TRBV19 with TRBJ2-1, with a possible D match to TRBD2 (6 bases). Germline CDR1 is LNHDA and CDR2 is SQIVND (reference sequence). The V end lost 7 bases, the J end lost 8 bases, and 18 bases lay between the germline ends. The CDR3 is 14 residues long. CDR3 in amino acids: CASIRGRWDDEQFF. The CDR3 coding sequence is TGTGCCAGTATTCGGGGGAGATGGGACGATGAGCAGTTCTTC.